These 27 T cell receptor beta chains came from one sample sequenced in a study of T cell clones after liver transplantation. Some clones are missing from TCRdb's copy, which holds only in-frame ones; the method was immunoSEQ multiplex PCR. This table holds about 60,000 clones, 71% found once. This specimen consisted of CD4+ T cells from blood, obtained before liver transplant. These receptors originate from a human donor who received a liver transplant.

The J gene is TRBJ2-3, the V gene TRBV4-1, with TRBD2 matching over 13 bases. Per germline, CDR1 MGHRA and CDR2 YSYEKL. This CDR3 contains 17 residues. V gave up 3 bases and J gave up 2 bases; unmatched junction bases: 5. DNA for the CDR3: TGCGCCAGCAGCCAGATACTAGCGGGGGGGCCCACAGATACGCAGTATTTT. Protein sequence: CASSQILAGGPTDTQYF.

This clone was seen ten or more times. In DNA, the CDR3 is TGTGCCAGCATCGGCGGAGTATACTACAATGAGCAGTTCTTC. Translating gives CASIGGVYYNEQFF. This chain connects TRBV27 to TRBJ2-1; D unclear. The CDR3 has 14 residues. Per germline, CDR1 MNHEY and CDR2 SMNVEV (reference sequence). V dropped 7 bases and J dropped 3 bases, with 13 bases sitting between them.

The chain is built from TRBV19 and TRBJ1-2, with D perhaps matching TRBD1 (6 bases). The CDR3 loop spans 13 amino acids. CDR1 LNHDA and CDR2 SQIVND come from the germline V gene (reference sequence). Deletions cut 3 bases from V and 6 bases from J, with 11 bases between. CDR3 bases: TGTGCCAGTAGTATTCTGGACAGAGATGGCTACACCTTC. This encodes CASSILDRDGYTF.

The CDR3, as DNA: TGTGCCAGCACCCCCCAGGGTTCGAACACCGGGGAGCTGTTTTTT. It encodes CASTPQGSNTGELFF. The chain combines TRBV9 with TRBJ2-2; D may be TRBD1 (5 bases). CDR1 is SGDLS, CDR2 YYNGEE, per germline. This CDR3 has 15 residues. The V end was cut by 6 bases, the J end by 0 bases, with 12 bases between. Full variable domain (missing parts from reference TRBV9 and TRBJ2-2): DSGVTQTPKHLITATGQRVTLRCSPRSGDLSVYWYQQSLDQGLQFLIQYYNGEERAKGNILERFSAQQFPDLHSELNLSSLELGDSALYFCASTPQGSNTGELFFGEGSRLTVL.

This chain links TRBV11-2 with TRBJ2-2, with D perhaps TRBD2 (6 bases). This CDR3 region has 14 residues. Trimming cost V 3 bases and J 7 bases, with 12 bases left between them. Germline V CDR1 and CDR2: SGHAT, FQNNGV. The CDR3 spells CASSFFGGNGELFF. CDR3 sequence (DNA): TGTGCCAGCAGCTTCTTCGGGGGAAACGGGGAGCTGTTTTTT.

The chain has TRBV23-1 and TRBJ1-5; D is undetermined. TRBV23-1 is sorted into the ORF group, with uncertain function. The V gene lost 3 bases and the J gene lost 0 bases, with 3 bases spanning the gap. The CDR3 is 13 residues long. CDR3 sequence: CASSHNSNQPQHF. The CDR3 DNA sequence: TGCGCCAGCAGTCACAATAGCAATCAGCCCCAGCATTTT.

This clone was counted only a few times. The chain links TRBV29-1 to TRBJ2-7; tentative D call: TRBD2 (6 bases). Germline V gene lookup returns CDR1 SQVTM and CDR2 ANQGSEA. Between the trimmed V and J ends, which lost 6 bases and 2 bases, there was a span of 11 bases. The CDR3 consists of 12 residues. The CDR3 nucleotides are TGCAGCGTCGGTGGGGGGACCTACGAGCAGTACTTC. Protein product: CSVGGGTYEQYF.

V and J are TRBV18 and TRBJ2-2; D may be TRBD1 (6 bases). The CDR3 spans 14 residues. V was clipped by 6 bases and J by 7 bases, with 15 bases between them. Germline V gives CDR1 KGHSH, CDR2 LQKENI. The CDR3 nucleotides are TGTGCCAGCTCTCCGGGCAGGGGAGTCGGGGAGCTGTTTTTT. It codes for CASSPGRGVGELFF.

The chain uses TRBV11-2 and TRBJ1-6; D may be TRBD1 (5 bases). Germline loops: CDR1 SGHAT, CDR2 FQNNGV. This CDR3 spans 15 amino acids. The ends were cut back, 2 bases at V and 10 bases at J, with 15 bases in the middle. Here the CDR3 DNA reads TGTGCCAGCAGCTTATTAGCCAGGGAGGTCTCACCCCTCCACTTT. Encoded protein: CASSLLAREVSPLHF.

This clone was recorded a few times. The V and J genes are TRBV6-5 and TRBJ2-2; D is unresolved. The V end lost 9 bases, the J end lost 0 bases, and 11 bases lay between the germline ends. Germline V gene sequence: CDR1 MNHEY, CDR2 SVGAGI. The CDR3 is 14 amino acids. CDR3 sequence reads: CASRVSSNTGELFF. The CDR3 DNA reads TGTGCCAGTAGAGTGAGCTCGAACACCGGGGAGCTGTTTTTT.

The chain has TRBV6-5 and TRBJ1-2; D is unclear. The V end was cut by 3 bases, the J end by 5 bases, with 10 bases between. CDR1 is MNHEY and CDR2 is SVGAGI in the germline V gene. The CDR3 totals 13 residues. CDR3 residues: CASSYNRLYGYTF. The CDR3 nucleotides read TGTGCCAGCAGTTATAACAGATTGTATGGCTACACCTTC.

Here the CDR3 reads CAISDPTQETQYF. Here the CDR3 DNA reads TGTGCCATCAGTGATCCTACTCAAGAGACCCAGTACTTC. This chain joins TRBV10-3 and TRBJ2-5, with D uncertain. The CDR3 runs to 13 residues. V was cut by 3 bases and J by 2 bases, with 7 bases left in between. The germline V gene encodes CDR1 ENHRY and CDR2 SYGVKD.

This clone was observed a few times. The rearrangement joins TRBV13 to TRBJ1-6; a possible D gene is TRBD1 (5 bases). There are 16 residues in the CDR3. V was clipped by 2 bases and J by 8 bases, with 16 bases between them. Looked up from germline, CDR1 is PRHDT and CDR2 is FYEKMQ (reference sequence). CDR3 residues: CASSLSRSWGDSPLHF. CDR3 sequence (DNA): TGTGCCAGCAGCTTAAGCCGGAGCTGGGGCGATTCACCCCTCCACTTT.

The chain is built from TRBV14 and TRBJ1-2; the D is unclear. Between the trimmed V and J ends, which lost 7 bases and 9 bases, there was a span of 21 bases. The CDR3 has 14 residues. CDR1 and CDR2 from the germline V gene are SGHDN and FVKESK. The CDR3 reads CASTRLMRGTSYTF. The CDR3 bases are TGTGCCAGCACCAGGTTGATGCGGGGAACAAGCTACACCTTC.

This chain joins TRBV27 and TRBJ2-3, with D possibly matching TRBD1 (5 bases). The CDR3 runs to 15 residues. CDR1 MNHEY and CDR2 SMNVEV come from the germline V gene (reference sequence). V was cut by 2 bases and J by 3 bases, with 12 bases left in between. CDR3 in DNA: TGTGCCAGCAGTTTAAAAGGGGCAGTTACAGATACGCAGTATTTT. This codes for CASSLKGAVTDTQYF.

The chain joins TRBV30 to TRBJ1-3; no firm D call. CDR3 length equals 14 residues. V was shortened by 0 bases and J by 4 bases, with 10 bases between the two germline ends. From germline, CDR1 is GTSNPN and CDR2 SVGIG (reference sequence). The CDR3 DNA reads as TGTGCCTGGAGTGTAGCCCTTCGGGGAAACACCATATATTTT. Translating gives CAWSVALRGNTIYF.

The CDR3 reads CASSLAGSGGAADTQYF. The DNA for the CDR3 is TGTGCCAGCAGCTTGGCCGGGAGCGGGGGGGCCGCAGATACGCAGTATTTT. The chain has TRBV5-4 and TRBJ2-3; TRBD2 agrees at 10 bases. Germline trimming cut 0 bases from V and 4 bases from J; bases unmatched to any gene: 8. Germline V gene sequence: CDR1 SGHNT, CDR2 YYREEE (reference sequence). CDR3 length: 17 amino acids.

The V call is TRBV28, the J call TRBJ1-4, with TRBD1 matching over 11 bases. CDR3 length equals 14 residues. Germline CDR1 and CDR2: MDHEN and SYDVKM. V dropped 5 bases and J dropped 8; count of bases not matched to a gene: 4. CDR3 protein: CASSPRDRGEKLFF. Written as DNA, the CDR3 is TGTGCCAGCAGTCCCCGGGACAGGGGGGAAAAACTGTTTTTT.

The chain employs TRBV4-1 and TRBJ1-5, with 10 bases matching TRBD1. J was trimmed by 7 bases and V by 4 bases; bases with no gene match: 7. Per germline, CDR1 MGHRA and CDR2 YSYEKL. The CDR3 length is 15 residues. DNA of the CDR3: TGCGCCAGCAGCCCTGGACAGGGGGGGATCCAGCCCCAGCATTTT. It specifies CASSPGQGGIQPQHF.

The chain uses TRBV5-1 and TRBJ2-7; D gene ambiguous. The CDR3 spans 13 residues. Trimming cost V 0 bases and J 4 bases, with 8 bases left between them. Germline V gene sequence: CDR1 SGHRS, CDR2 YFSETQ. The CDR3 DNA reads TGCGCCAGCAGCTTGGACAGAGATTACGAGCAGTACTTC. Its protein is CASSLDRDYEQYF.

The chain recombines TRBV6-1 with TRBJ2-1; D not resolved. Germline loops: CDR1 MNHNS, CDR2 SASEGT. Trimming took 7 bases from V and 0 from J, leaving 10 bases between them. The CDR3 runs to 14 residues. The CDR3 DNA sequence: TGTGCCAGCACGTTCCTGAGCTCCTACAATGAGCAGTTCTTC. Translating it yields CASTFLSSYNEQFF.

The table lists this clone with a few counts. The rearrangement joins TRBV19 to TRBJ2-1, with 7 bases identical to TRBD2. Germline trimming cut 3 bases from V and 4 bases from J; bases unmatched to any gene: 9. The CDR3 loop spans 16 amino acids. Germline CDR1 and CDR2: LNHDA and SQIVND (reference sequence). The CDR3 nucleotides read TGTGCCAGTAGTATTCAGGCAGGGAGGGTATACAATGAGCAGTTCTTC. The encoded protein is CASSIQAGRVYNEQFF.

About this clone itself: The same CDR3 also results from other DNA sequences found in this sample. V usage is TRBV27 and J usage is TRBJ1-5, with TRBD1 matching 8 bases. This CDR3 has 14 amino acids. Unmatched junction bases numbered 3, after V lost 2 bases and J lost 6 bases. Germline lookup yields CDR1 MNHEY and CDR2 SMNVEV (reference sequence). The CDR3 DNA is TGTGCCAGCAGTTTACAGGGGGCGGGTCAGCCCCAGCATTTT. Translation: CASSLQGAGQPQHF.

The rearrangement links TRBV5-5 to TRBJ1-5; TRBD1 matches at 7 bases. The V gene's germline CDR1 is SGHKS and CDR2 YYEKEE (reference sequence). The CDR3 is made up of 16 amino acids. V shed 4 bases, J shed 0 bases, and the junction held 7 bases outside the gene matches. The CDR3 loop reads CASSPIGTASNQPQHF. As DNA, the CDR3 is TGTGCCAGCAGCCCAATTGGGACAGCTAGCAATCAGCCCCAGCATTTT.

The chain carries TRBV4-1 and TRBJ1-2, with D hard to call. Germline values: CDR1 MGHRA, CDR2 YSYEKL. Trimming shortened V by 4 bases and J by 4 bases, and 13 bases separated the two germline ends. The CDR3 extends over 14 amino acids. CDR3 sequence reads: CASSRREGGYGYTF. The CDR3 nucleotides are TGCGCCAGCAGCCGACGGGAGGGCGGCTATGGCTACACCTTC.

The chain combines TRBV9 with TRBJ2-1, with TRBD1 matching over 7 bases. The CDR3 runs 13 residues. The germline V gene encodes CDR1 SGDLS and CDR2 YYNGEE. Trimming removed 4 bases from V and 7 bases from J; junction bases left unmatched: 5. CDR3 coding DNA: TGTGCCAGCAGCCCGCAGACAGGGAATGAGCAGTTCTTC. Amino acids: CASSPQTGNEQFF.

The chain combines TRBV10-3 with TRBJ2-2; 7 nucleotides align to TRBD2. J gave up 2 bases and V 6 bases, and 9 bases lay outside the gene matches. From germline, CDR1 is ENHRY and CDR2 SYGVKD. CDR3 size: 16 residues. In nucleotides, the CDR3 is TGTGCCATCAGCTCCAGCGGGGCCATAAACACCGGGGAGCTGTTTTTT. Its protein is CAISSSGAINTGELFF.